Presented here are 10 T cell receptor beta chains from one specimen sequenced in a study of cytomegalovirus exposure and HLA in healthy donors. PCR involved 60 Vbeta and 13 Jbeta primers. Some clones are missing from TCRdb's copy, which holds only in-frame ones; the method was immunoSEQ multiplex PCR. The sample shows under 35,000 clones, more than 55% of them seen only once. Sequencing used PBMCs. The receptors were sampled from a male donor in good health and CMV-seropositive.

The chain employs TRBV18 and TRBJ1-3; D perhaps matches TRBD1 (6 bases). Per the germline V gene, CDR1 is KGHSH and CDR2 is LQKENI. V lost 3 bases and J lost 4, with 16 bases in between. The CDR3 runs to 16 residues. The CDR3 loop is CASSPLEQGSGNTIYF. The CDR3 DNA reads TGTGCCAGCTCACCCCTCGAACAGGGTTCAGGAAACACCATATATTTT.

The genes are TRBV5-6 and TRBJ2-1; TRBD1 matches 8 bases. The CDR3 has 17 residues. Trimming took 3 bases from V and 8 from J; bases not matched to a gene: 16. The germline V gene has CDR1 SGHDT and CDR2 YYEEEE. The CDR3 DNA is TGTGCCAGCAGCTCCCTCCTCGACAGGGGAGGAGGAGATGAGCAGTTCTTC. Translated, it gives CASSSLLDRGGGDEQFF.

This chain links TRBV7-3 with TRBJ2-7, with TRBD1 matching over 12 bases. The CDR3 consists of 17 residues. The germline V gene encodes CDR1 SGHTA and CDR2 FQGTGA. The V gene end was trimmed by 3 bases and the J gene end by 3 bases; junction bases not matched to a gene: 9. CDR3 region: CASSLGTGGSSGYEQYF. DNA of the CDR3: TGTGCCAGCAGCTTGGGGACAGGGGGCAGTAGCGGCTACGAGCAGTACTTC.

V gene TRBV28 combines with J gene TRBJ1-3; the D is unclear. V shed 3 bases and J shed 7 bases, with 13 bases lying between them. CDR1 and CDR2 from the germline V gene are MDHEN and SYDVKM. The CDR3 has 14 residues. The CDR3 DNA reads TGTGCCAGCAGTTTTAATGGAGTAGGCAACACCATATATTTT. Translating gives CASSFNGVGNTIYF.

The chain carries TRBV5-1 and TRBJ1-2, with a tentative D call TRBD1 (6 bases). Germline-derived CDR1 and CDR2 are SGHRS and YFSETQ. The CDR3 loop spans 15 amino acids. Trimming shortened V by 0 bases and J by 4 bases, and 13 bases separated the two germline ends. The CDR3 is CASSLAGGRSYGYTF. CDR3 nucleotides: TGCGCCAGCAGCTTGGCCGGGGGGCGCAGCTATGGCTACACCTTC.

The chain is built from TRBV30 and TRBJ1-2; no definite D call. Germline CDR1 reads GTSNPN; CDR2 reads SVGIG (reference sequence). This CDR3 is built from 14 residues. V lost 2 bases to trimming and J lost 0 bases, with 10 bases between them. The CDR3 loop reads CAWSRKEPNYGYTF. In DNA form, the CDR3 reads TGTGCCTGGAGTAGAAAGGAGCCTAACTATGGCTACACCTTC.

The CDR3 bases are TGTGCCAGCAGTTTGTTGGCTAGCGCAGTTTCCGGGCAGTACTTC. Translated, it gives CASSLLASAVSGQYF. The chain is built from TRBV27 and TRBJ2-7, with D possibly being TRBD2 (6 bases). The length of the CDR3 is 15 residues. Germline V CDR1 and CDR2: MNHEY, SMNVEV (reference sequence). V was trimmed by 3 bases and J by 9 bases, leaving 21 bases between them.

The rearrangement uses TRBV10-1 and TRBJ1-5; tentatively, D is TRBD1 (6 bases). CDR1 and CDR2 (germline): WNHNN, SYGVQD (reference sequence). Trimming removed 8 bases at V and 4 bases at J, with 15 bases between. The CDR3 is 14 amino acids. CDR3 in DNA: TGCGCCAGCCGCGGGGAGGGACAAAATCAGCCCCAGCATTTT. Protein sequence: CASRGEGQNQPQHF.

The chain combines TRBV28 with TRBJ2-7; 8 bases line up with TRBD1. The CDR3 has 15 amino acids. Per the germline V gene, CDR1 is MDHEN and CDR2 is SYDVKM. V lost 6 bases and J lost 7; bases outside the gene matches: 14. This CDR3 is CASSRAGTGKTEQYF. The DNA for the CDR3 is TGTGCCAGCAGCCGGGCCGGGACAGGTAAAACGGAGCAGTACTTC.

The CDR3 DNA reads TGCGCCAGCAGCTTGGTGGGTCGGGCAGATACGCAGTATTTT. This encodes CASSLVGRADTQYF. The chain carries TRBV5-1 and TRBJ2-3, with unresolved D. Germline V lookup: CDR1 SGHRS, CDR2 YFSETQ. V lost 0 bases to trimming and J lost 4 bases, with 9 bases between them. The CDR3 sequence is 14 residues long.